Listed below are T cell receptor beta chains from one sample, sequenced in a study of T cell responses to AZD1222 COVID-19 vaccine. Profiling relied on immunoSEQ multiplex PCR, and the TCRdb table lists in-frame clones only, not all of them. The sample includes some 130,000 clones, roughly nine tenths of them seen just once. This sample comprised peripheral blood, obtained on day 0 of AZD1222 vaccination. The receptors here all came from an adult in good health. CDR3s include the opening cysteine and the closing phenylalanine or tryptophan. D genes are given only for firm matches. Expanded clones get a size class; other rows say once, few or many, or leave the size out.

CDR3nt	CDR3aa	v_gene	len	abundance	j_gene	d_gene
TGTGCCATCAGTGGTCCGGGGGCCGGAGAAAAACTGTTTTTT	CAISGPGAGEKLFF	TRBV10-3	14	-	TRBJ1-4	-
TGTGCCAGCAGTTTATGGGCGCCTAATTCACCCCTCCACTTT	CASSLWAPNSPLHF	TRBV28	14	-	TRBJ1-6	-
TGTGCCAGCAGTCTCCTGAGGGGAATCGGGAGCGGCAATCAGCCCCAGCATTTT	CASSLLRGIGSGNQPQHF	TRBV6-6	18	few	TRBJ1-5	-
TGCGCCAGCAGCCTGGGGACGGCAAGCAATCAGCCCCAGCATTTT	CASSLGTASNQPQHF	TRBV5-1	15	-	TRBJ1-5	-
TGCAGCGTTCAGACCGGGACAGTGAACACTGAAGCTTTCTTT	CSVQTGTVNTEAFF	TRBV29-1	14	-	TRBJ1-1	TRBD1
TGTGCCTGGAGCGGAACAGAGACCCAGTACTTC	CAWSGTETQYF	TRBV30	11	-	TRBJ2-5	-
TGTGCCAGCAGCTTAAGCAATAATTCACCCCTCCACTTT	CASSLSNNSPLHF	TRBV7-9	13	-	TRBJ1-6	-
TGTGCCAGCAGCCCCTATCAAGAGACCCAGTACTTC	CASSPYQETQYF	TRBV7-2	12	-	TRBJ2-5	-
TGTGCCAGCAGCCAAGGTCAGGGACTGGCTGACTACGAGCAGTACTTC	CASSQGQGLADYEQYF	TRBV3-1/TRBV3-2	16	-	TRBJ2-7	-
TGTGCCAGCAGCCCTCAGACGGGAGCCGGCTACGAGCAGTACTTC	CASSPQTGAGYEQYF	TRBV5-4	15	-	TRBJ2-7	-
TGTGCCAGTAGGCGGGCACTCGACACAGATACGCAGTATTTT	CASRRALDTDTQYF	TRBV9	14	-	TRBJ2-3	-
TGCGCCAGCAGTGAGTCCGGGAGCTCTTTGCATAGCAATCAGCCCCAGCATTTT	CASSESGSSLHSNQPQHF	TRBV10-2	18	-	TRBJ1-5	-
TGTGCCAGCAGCCATGGGACCGAAGCTTTCTTT	CASSHGTEAFF	TRBV3-1/TRBV3-2	11	-	TRBJ1-1	-
TGTGCCAGCAGATCTACCGGTATCTATGGCTACACCTTC	CASRSTGIYGYTF	TRBV7-2	13	-	TRBJ1-2	-
TGTGCCAGCATCCAGGAAAGTAGCAATCAGCCCCAGCATTTT	CASIQESSNQPQHF	TRBV7-2	14	-	TRBJ1-5	-
TGTGCCAGCAGTTCCCCAGGGCTCCGCACTGAAGCTTTCTTT	CASSSPGLRTEAFF	TRBV27	14	few	TRBJ1-1	-
TGTGCCAGCAGTGAAATATTCGGACAGGGGGACACTGAAGCTTTCTTT	CASSEIFGQGDTEAFF	TRBV6-1	16	-	TRBJ1-1	TRBD1
TGTGCCATCAGTGGCGGGGAACAAGAGACCCAGTACTTC	CAISGGEQETQYF	TRBV10-3	13	-	TRBJ2-5	-
TGTGCCAGCAGTTTGACAGGGGGCAATCAGCCCCAGCATTTT	CASSLTGGNQPQHF	TRBV27	14	once	TRBJ1-5	TRBD1
TGTGCCAGTAGTATCCCCCTCTACAGCTATGGCTACACCTTC	CASSIPLYSYGYTF	TRBV19	14	-	TRBJ1-2	-
TGTGCCAGCAGTTACTCCGGGGGGGGGAACACTGAAGCTTTCTTT	CASSYSGGGNTEAFF	TRBV6-2/TRBV6-3	15	-	TRBJ1-1	-
TGTGCCAGCAGCGCAGGGAACAGGGGTTTGGACATTCAGTACTTC	CASSAGNRGLDIQYF	TRBV7-3	15	once	TRBJ2-4	TRBD1
TGTGCCAGCTCACCCCAGGGAGGGGAACTGGCTGGCTACACCTTC	CASSPQGGELAGYTF	TRBV18	15	-	TRBJ1-2	-
TGTGCCAGCAGCCAACAGGGGGCGCAAGGCTACACCTTC	CASSQQGAQGYTF	TRBV3-1/TRBV3-2	13	-	TRBJ1-2	TRBD1
TGTGCCAGCAGCTCCAAGACAGGGATGAACACTGAAGCTTTCTTT	CASSSKTGMNTEAFF	TRBV5-4	15	-	TRBJ1-1	TRBD1
TGTGCCAGCACCCCGGATGGGGGGCTAAACTATGGCTACACCTTC	CASTPDGGLNYGYTF	TRBV7-2	15	-	TRBJ1-2	-
TGCGCCAGCAGCCAAGAGGTCGGGGGGTACGAGCAGTACTTC	CASSQEVGGYEQYF	TRBV4-1	14	-	TRBJ2-7	TRBD2
TGCGCCAGCAGCTTGGACCCTGCAGGGCCCTACGAGCAGTACTTC	CASSLDPAGPYEQYF	TRBV5-1	15	once	TRBJ2-7	-
TGTGCCAGCTCGGACAGGACGAATGAAAAACTGTTTTTT	CASSDRTNEKLFF	TRBV6-5	13	-	TRBJ1-4	TRBD1
TGTGCCTGGAGTCCCCCAACTAGTTTCTACAATGAGCAGTTCTTC	CAWSPPTSFYNEQFF	TRBV30	15	-	TRBJ2-1	-
TGTGCCAGCAGCCCCATACTACGCTCCTACGAGCAGTACTTC	CASSPILRSYEQYF	TRBV3-1/TRBV3-2	14	-	TRBJ2-7	-
TGTGCCATCAGTCAGGGAGGGGGTGATCAGCCCCAGCATTTT	CAISQGGGDQPQHF	TRBV10-3	14	-	TRBJ1-5	-
TGTGCCAGCAGTTCGCGTCCTTTAAGCGGCAATCAGCCCCAGCATTTT	CASSSRPLSGNQPQHF	TRBV6-5	16	-	TRBJ1-5	-
TGTGCCAGCAGCCCCCCCGGCACAGGAAATCAGCCCCAGCATTTT	CASSPPGTGNQPQHF	TRBV7-9	15	-	TRBJ1-5	-
TGTGCCATCAGTGAGGGGACATCCAACTATGGCTACACCTTC	CAISEGTSNYGYTF	TRBV10-3	14	-	TRBJ1-2	-
TGTGCCAGCTCACTCGGACTAGCGGGGACAATGGATACGCAGTATTTT	CASSLGLAGTMDTQYF	TRBV18	16	-	TRBJ2-3	TRBD2
TGCGCCAGCAGCCAAGATGTCGATTACCGAGAGTATGGCTACACCTTC	CASSQDVDYREYGYTF	TRBV4-3	16	-	TRBJ1-2	-
TGTGCCAGCAGGCAATCGGGGGCGGGAGGCTACACCTTC	CASRQSGAGGYTF	TRBV27	13	once	TRBJ1-2	-
TGTGCCTGGGACAGGCTTGGGCGTGAAAAACTGTTTTTT	CAWDRLGREKLFF	TRBV30	13	-	TRBJ1-4	-
TGTGCCAGCGGGGGAGACAGGGGGGAGACCCAGTACTTC	CASGGDRGETQYF	TRBV2	13	-	TRBJ2-5	TRBD1
TGCGCCAGCAGCCCCTCTTGGAGTGCACGGAATTCACCCCTCCACTTT	CASSPSWSARNSPLHF	TRBV4-1	16	-	TRBJ1-6	-
TGTGCCAGCAGCTTAGCGCAGGGGGGGAACTATGGCTACACCTTC	CASSLAQGGNYGYTF	TRBV7-2	15	-	TRBJ1-2	TRBD1
TGTGCCAGCAGCTTGGTGGGACAGCGGTCTAGGACCTTC	CASSLVGQRSRTF	TRBV5-6	13	-	TRBJ1-2	TRBD1
TGTGCCAGCAGCTCTGCGGGGCGGAATTCTGGAAACACCATATATTTT	CASSSAGRNSGNTIYF	TRBV7-9	16	-	TRBJ1-3	-
TGTGCCAGCAGTACCACAGGGGCGAATTCCATTTTCACAGATACGCAGTATTTT	CASSTTGANSIFTDTQYF	TRBV6-2/TRBV6-3	18	-	TRBJ2-3	TRBD1
TGTGCCACCAGTGATTCCCGGGGGGGGTCACAGCCCCAGCATTTT	CATSDSRGGSQPQHF	TRBV24-1	15	-	TRBJ1-5	-
TGTGCCAGCAGCTTGTCCATTGGGGCAGGGACAGATACGCAGTATTTT	CASSLSIGAGTDTQYF	TRBV5-5	16	-	TRBJ2-3	-
TGTGCCAGCACTCGGGACAGGGGGAGTTTGGACACCGGGGAGCTGTTTTTT	CASTRDRGSLDTGELFF	TRBV5-6	17	-	TRBJ2-2	TRBD1
TGTGCCAGCAAGGGCCGGGGAAAGGGGAACACTGAAGCTTTCTTT	CASKGRGKGNTEAFF	TRBV27	15	once	TRBJ1-1	-
TGTGCCAGCAGCTCCGTCGGGGACGTTCTTTTCGATGGCTACACCTTC	CASSSVGDVLFDGYTF	TRBV5-6	16	-	TRBJ1-2	-
TGTGCCAGCAGTCCAGGGTTACGGTACACTGAAGCTTTCTTT	CASSPGLRYTEAFF	TRBV6-5	14	-	TRBJ1-1	-
TGTGCCAGCAGTCCCGGGACTAGCGGGGGTGATACGCAGTATTTT	CASSPGTSGGDTQYF	TRBV6-2/TRBV6-3	15	-	TRBJ2-3	TRBD2
TGTGCCAGCAGCTTATATTTCCAAGAGACCCAGTACTTC	CASSLYFQETQYF	TRBV7-6	13	-	TRBJ2-5	-
TGCAGTGCTAGTTTAAACCGGGACGCAATTTATGGCTACACCTTC	CSASLNRDAIYGYTF	TRBV20-1	15	-	TRBJ1-2	-
TGTGCCATCAGTGAGTTTGTCGGGGGGCCCCAGCATTTT	CAISEFVGGPQHF	TRBV10-3	13	-	TRBJ1-5	-
TGTGCCGTCAGGCCGCTTGGGGGCTACACCTTC	CAVRPLGGYTF	TRBV7-9	11	-	TRBJ1-2	-
TGTGCCAGCAGCCAAGGGTGGACGGGCTACACCTTC	CASSQGWTGYTF	TRBV14	12	-	TRBJ1-2	-